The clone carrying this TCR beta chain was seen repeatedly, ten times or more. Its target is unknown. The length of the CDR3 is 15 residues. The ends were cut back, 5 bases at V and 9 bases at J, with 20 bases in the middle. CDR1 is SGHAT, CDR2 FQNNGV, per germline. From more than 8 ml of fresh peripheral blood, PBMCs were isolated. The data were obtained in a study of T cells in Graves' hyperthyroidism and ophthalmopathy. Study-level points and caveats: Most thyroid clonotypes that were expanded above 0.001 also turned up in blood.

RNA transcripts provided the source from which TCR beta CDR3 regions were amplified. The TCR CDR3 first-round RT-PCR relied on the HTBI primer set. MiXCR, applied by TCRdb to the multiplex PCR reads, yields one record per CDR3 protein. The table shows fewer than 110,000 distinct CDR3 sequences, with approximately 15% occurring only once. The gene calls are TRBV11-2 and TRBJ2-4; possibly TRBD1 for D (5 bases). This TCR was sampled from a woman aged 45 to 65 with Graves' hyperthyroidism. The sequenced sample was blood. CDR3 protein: CASSPVAGRGGIQYF. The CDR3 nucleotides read TGTGCCAGCAGCCCAGTGGCAGGGCGTGGTGGCATTCAGTACTTC. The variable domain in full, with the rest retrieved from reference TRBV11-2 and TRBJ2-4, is EAGVAQSPRYKIIEKRQSVAFWCNPISGHATLYWYQQILGQGPKLLIQFQNNGVVDDSQLPKDRFSAERLKGVDSTLKIQPAKLEDSAVYLCASSPVAGRGGIQYFGAGTRLSVL.